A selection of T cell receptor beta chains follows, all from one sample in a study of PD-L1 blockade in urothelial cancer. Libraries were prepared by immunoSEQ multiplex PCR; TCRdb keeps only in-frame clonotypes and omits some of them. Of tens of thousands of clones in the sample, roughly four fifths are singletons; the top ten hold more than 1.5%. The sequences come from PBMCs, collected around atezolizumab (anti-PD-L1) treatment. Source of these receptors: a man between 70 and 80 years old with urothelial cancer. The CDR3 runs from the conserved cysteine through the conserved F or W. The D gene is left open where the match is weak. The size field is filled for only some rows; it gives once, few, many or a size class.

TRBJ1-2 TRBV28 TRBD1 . TGTGCCAGCAGCCGTCAAGGGACAGGGAACTATGGCTACACCTTC CASSRQGTGNYGYTF
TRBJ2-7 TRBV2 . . TGTGCCAGCAACGTTAGGACTCCCCGTTCCTACGAGCAGTACTTC CASNVRTPRSYEQYF
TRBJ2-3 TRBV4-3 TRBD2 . TGCGCCAGCAGCCAAGATTTGAATAGCGGGAGACCAGATACGCAGTATTTT CASSQDLNSGRPDTQYF
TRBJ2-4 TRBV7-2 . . TGTGCCAGCAGGACGGGGGATAAAAACATTCAGTACTTC CASRTGDKNIQYF
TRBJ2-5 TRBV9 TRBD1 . TGTGCCAGCAGCGTAGCCCAGGGGGACAGGACCCAGTACTTC CASSVAQGDRTQYF
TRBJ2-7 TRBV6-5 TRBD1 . TGTGCCAGCACCCAGACAGGGGGGGGCGAAAAGCAGTACTTC CASTQTGGGEKQYF
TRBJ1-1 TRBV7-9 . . TGTGCCAGCAGCCCTAGAAGCACGGCGAACACTGAAGCTTTCTTT CASSPRSTANTEAFF
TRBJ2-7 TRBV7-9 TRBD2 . TGTGCCAGCAGTCCGCGGGGGACCGGCTACGAGCAGTACTTC CASSPRGTGYEQYF
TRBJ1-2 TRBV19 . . TGTGCCAGTACCACCCTCGAGAGAGCGTATGGCTACACCTTC CASTTLERAYGYTF
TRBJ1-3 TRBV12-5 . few TGTGCTAGTGGTTTAGGGAGCTCTGGAAACACCATATATTTT CASGLGSSGNTIYF
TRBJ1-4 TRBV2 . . TGTGCCAGCAGTGAAGGCCAGATGGGGAGTAATGAAAAACTGTTTTTT CASSEGQMGSNEKLFF